This T cell receptor beta chain is drawn from a study of shared clonotypes between healthy human individuals. Study-level findings and limits: With a handful of donors compared, approximately 5.5% of naive CD4 clonotypes were shared.

About this clone: Its antigen is not known.

On sorted subsets, replicate PCRs used 200 ng DNA, or some 27,000 T cell genomes. Clones were read by immunoSEQ multiplex PCR, and TCRdb kept only the in-frame ones, dropping some. Of roughly 1,500,000 clones listed, 95% to 99% are singletons. A CD45RA-negative memory subset and a CD45RA+ naive subset were separated from the CD4+ cells. The specimen sequenced was naive CD4+ T cells sorted from blood. Specified subset: CD45RA+ positively selected. The sequence came from a man aged 25 to 40 in good health.

This CDR3 reads CASSLGLAGTYEQYF. DNA of the CDR3: TGTGCCAGCAGCTTAGGACTAGCGGGTACCTACGAGCAGTACTTC. This rearrangement joins TRBV11-2 to TRBJ2-7, with 10 bases that match TRBD2. The trim removed 1 base at V and 2 bases at J, leaving 2 bases unmatched. This CDR3 has 15 residues. CDR1 SGHAT and CDR2 FQNNGV come from the germline V gene.